The clone carrying this TCR beta chain appeared a few times. Its antigen is still unknown. With 7 bases removed from V and 5 bases from J, the gap between germline ends came to 17 bases. This CDR3 spans 14 amino acids. Germline V gene sequence: CDR1 LNHDA, CDR2 SQIVND (reference sequence). The sample comes from a study of T cells in Graves' hyperthyroidism and ophthalmopathy. Study-level background: Peripheral blood was secured at the point of initial diagnosis, before any treatment. Overall study findings and caveats: Most thyroid clonotypes that were expanded above 0.001 also turned up in blood.

TCR beta CDR3 regions were amplified from RNA. The HTBI primer set was used in a first-round RT-PCR of the TCR CDR3. MiXCR, applied by TCRdb to the multiplex PCR reads, yields one record per CDR3 protein. Among hundreds of thousands of distinct CDR3 sequences listed, approximately 15% were seen once. Among ophthalmopathy patients, the Clinical Activity Score reached at least 3, the NOSPECS grade reached at least 4, and duration remained under 3 months. The V call is TRBV19, the J call TRBJ1-1; a possible D gene is TRBD1 (6 bases). The TCR was taken from a man between 18 and 35 years old with Graves' ophthalmopathy. Sequencing was done on a sample of blood. CDR3 region: CASTPTGSWTEAFF. In nucleotides, the CDR3 is TGTGCCAGTACCCCAACAGGGTCCTGGACTGAAGCTTTCTTT.